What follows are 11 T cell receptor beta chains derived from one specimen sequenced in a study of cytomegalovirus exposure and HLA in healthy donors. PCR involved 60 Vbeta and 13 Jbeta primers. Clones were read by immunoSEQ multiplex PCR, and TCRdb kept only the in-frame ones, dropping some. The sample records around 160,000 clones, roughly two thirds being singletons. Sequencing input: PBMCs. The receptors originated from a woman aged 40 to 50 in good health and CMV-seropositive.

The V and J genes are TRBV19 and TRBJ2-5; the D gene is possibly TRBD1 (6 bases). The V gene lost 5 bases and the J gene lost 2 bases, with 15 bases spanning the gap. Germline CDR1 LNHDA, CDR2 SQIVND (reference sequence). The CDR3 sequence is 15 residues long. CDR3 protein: CASSSARTAQETQYF. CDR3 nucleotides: TGTGCCAGTAGTTCTGCCCGGACAGCGCAAGAGACCCAGTACTTC.

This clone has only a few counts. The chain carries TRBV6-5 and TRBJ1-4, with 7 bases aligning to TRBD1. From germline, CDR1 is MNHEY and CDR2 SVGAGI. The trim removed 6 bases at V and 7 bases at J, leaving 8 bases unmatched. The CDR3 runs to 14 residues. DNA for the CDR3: TGTGCCAGCAGGACGGACAGGCAGAGTGAAAAACTGTTTTTT. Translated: CASRTDRQSEKLFF.

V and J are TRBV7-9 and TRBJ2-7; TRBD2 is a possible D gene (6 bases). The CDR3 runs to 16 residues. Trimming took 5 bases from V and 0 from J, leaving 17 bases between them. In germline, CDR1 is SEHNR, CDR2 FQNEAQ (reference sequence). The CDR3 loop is CASSTIGTEVSYEQYF. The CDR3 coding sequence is TGTGCCAGCAGCACAATCGGGACTGAGGTCTCCTACGAGCAGTACTTC. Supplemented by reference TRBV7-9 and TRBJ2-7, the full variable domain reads DTGVSQNPRHKITKRGQNVTFRCDPISEHNRLYWYRQTLGQGPEFLTYFQNEAQLEKSRLLSDRFSAERPKGSFSTLEIQRTEQGDSAMYLCASSTIGTEVSYEQYFGPGTRLTVT.

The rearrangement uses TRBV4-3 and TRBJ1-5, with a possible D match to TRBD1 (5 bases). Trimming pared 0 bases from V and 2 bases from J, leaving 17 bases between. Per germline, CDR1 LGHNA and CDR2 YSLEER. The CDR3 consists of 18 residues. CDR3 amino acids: CASSQDTIGAGGNQPQHF. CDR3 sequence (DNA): TGCGCCAGCAGCCAAGATACGATCGGGGCGGGGGGCAATCAGCCCCAGCATTTT.

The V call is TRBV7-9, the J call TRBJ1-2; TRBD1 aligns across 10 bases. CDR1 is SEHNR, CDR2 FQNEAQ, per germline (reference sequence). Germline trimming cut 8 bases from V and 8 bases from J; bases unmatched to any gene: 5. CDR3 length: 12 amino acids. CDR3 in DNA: TGTGCCAGCCGGGGGACAGGGGAAGGCTACACCTTC. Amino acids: CASRGTGEGYTF. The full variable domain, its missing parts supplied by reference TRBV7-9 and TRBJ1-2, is DTGVSQNPRHKITKRGQNVTFRCDPISEHNRLYWYRQTLGQGPEFLTYFQNEAQLEKSRLLSDRFSAERPKGSFSTLEIQRTEQGDSAMYLCASRGTGEGYTFGSGTRLTVV.

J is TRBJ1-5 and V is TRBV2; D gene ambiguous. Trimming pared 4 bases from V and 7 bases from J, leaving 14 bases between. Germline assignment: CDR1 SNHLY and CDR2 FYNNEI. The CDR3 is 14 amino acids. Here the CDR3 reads CASSVEGTGQPQHF. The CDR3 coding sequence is TGTGCCAGCAGTGTTGAGGGCACTGGACAGCCCCAGCATTTT. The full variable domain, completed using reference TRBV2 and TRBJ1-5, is EPEVTQTPSHQVTQMGQEVILRCVPISNHLYFYWYRQILGQKVEFLVSFYNNEISEKSEIFDDQFSVERPDGSNFTLKIRSTKLEDSAMYFCASSVEGTGQPQHFGDGTRLSIL.

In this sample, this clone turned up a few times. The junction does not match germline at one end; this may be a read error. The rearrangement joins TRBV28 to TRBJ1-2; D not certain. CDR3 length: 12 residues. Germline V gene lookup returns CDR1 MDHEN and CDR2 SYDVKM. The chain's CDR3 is CASGKTGYGYPF. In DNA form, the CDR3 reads TGTGCCAGCGGAAAGACGGGGTATGGCTACCCCTTC.

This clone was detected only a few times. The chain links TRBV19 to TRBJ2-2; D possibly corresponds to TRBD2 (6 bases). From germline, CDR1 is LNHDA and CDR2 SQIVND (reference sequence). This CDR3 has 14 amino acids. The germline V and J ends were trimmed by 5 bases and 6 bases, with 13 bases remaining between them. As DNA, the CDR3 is TGTGCCAGTAGTGCTCGACTAGATCCCGGGGAGCTGTTTTTT. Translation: CASSARLDPGELFF.

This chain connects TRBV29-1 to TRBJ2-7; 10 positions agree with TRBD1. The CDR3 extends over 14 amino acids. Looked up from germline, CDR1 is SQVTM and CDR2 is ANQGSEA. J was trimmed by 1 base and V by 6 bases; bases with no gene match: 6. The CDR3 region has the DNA TGCAGCGTCGACGGACAGGGGGGATCCTACGAGCAGTACTTC. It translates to CSVDGQGGSYEQYF.

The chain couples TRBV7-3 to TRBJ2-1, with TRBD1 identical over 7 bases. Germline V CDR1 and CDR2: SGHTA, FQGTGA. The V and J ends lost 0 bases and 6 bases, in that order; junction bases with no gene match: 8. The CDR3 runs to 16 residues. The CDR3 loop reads CASSLTGGGTINEQFF. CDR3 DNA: TGTGCCAGCAGCTTAACAGGGGGCGGAACAATCAATGAGCAGTTCTTC.

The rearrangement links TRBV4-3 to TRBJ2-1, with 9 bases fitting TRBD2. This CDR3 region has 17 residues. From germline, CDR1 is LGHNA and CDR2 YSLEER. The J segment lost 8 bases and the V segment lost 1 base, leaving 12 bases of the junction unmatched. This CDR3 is CASSQVGLAGTSDEQFF. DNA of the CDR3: TGCGCCAGCAGCCAAGTAGGGCTAGCGGGGACCTCAGATGAGCAGTTCTTC.